The entry that follows covers one T cell receptor (beta chain) sequence. Its antigen is currently unknown. Germline V gene lookup returns CDR1 ENHRY and CDR2 SYGVKD. V was cut by 2 bases and J by 9 bases, with 17 bases left in between. The CDR3 is 16 amino acids. The data were taken from a study of cytomegalovirus exposure and HLA in healthy donors. Findings of the study overall: The authors later found most CMV-associated TCR beta chains appeared HLA-restricted. HLA alleles showed associations with 16,951 TCR beta sequences in a later analysis, at a 0.05 false discovery rate. Cytomegalovirus status was reportedly diagnosed by the classifier with high sensitivity and specificity. Clonal expansion was found to be greater in HLA-associated TCR beta chains than in equally common others in a later analysis.

The PCR was carried out with 60 Vbeta primers and 13 Jbeta primers. Method: immunoSEQ multiplex PCR; TCRdb's copy keeps in-frame clones and lacks some. This listing includes about 120,000 clones. The receptor was derived from a young man in good health and CMV-seronegative. V gene TRBV10-3 combines with J gene TRBJ1-6; a weak D match, TRBD1 (6 bases). The sample consisted of PBMCs. The CDR3 spells CAISERSQGSGSPLHF. CDR3 nucleotide sequence: TGTGCCATCAGTGAGCGCTCTCAGGGGTCGGGTTCACCCCTCCACTTT.